The 18 T cell receptor beta chains given below trace back to one sample, sequenced in a study of cytomegalovirus exposure and HLA in healthy donors. The primer mix had 60 Vbeta and 13 Jbeta primers. The data were produced by immunoSEQ multiplex PCR, yet TCRdb's version contains in-frame clones alone and is incomplete. The data hold some 190,000 clones, with roughly 80% observed a single time. Sequences were obtained from PBMCs. The receptor source for this set is a man aged 35 to 55 in good health and CMV-seronegative.

V gene TRBV30 combines with J gene TRBJ2-1; TRBD2 aligns across 7 bases. This CDR3 contains 16 residues. Per germline, CDR1 GTSNPN and CDR2 SVGIG (reference sequence). V lost 1 base and J lost 10; bases outside the gene matches: 16. The chain's CDR3 is CAWSGRSAGPRREQFF. The CDR3 region has the DNA TGTGCCTGGAGTGGGCGGTCAGCGGGGCCCCGAAGGGAGCAGTTCTTC.

The chain carries TRBV27 and TRBJ1-5, with 9 nucleotides matching TRBD1. In germline, CDR1 is MNHEY, CDR2 SMNVEV (reference sequence). The ends lost 2 bases at V and 3 bases at J; junction bases unmatched: 2. The CDR3 contains 15 residues. This CDR3 reads CASSLGTGSNQPQHF. The CDR3 DNA follows: TGTGCCAGCAGTTTAGGGACAGGGTCCAATCAGCCCCAGCATTTT.

The table lists this clone with a few counts. The V and J genes are TRBV6-5 and TRBJ1-2; D gene unclear. The germline V and J ends were trimmed by 8 bases and 3 bases, with 10 bases remaining between them. The CDR3 extends over 12 amino acids. Germline CDR1 reads MNHEY; CDR2 reads SVGAGI. CDR3 coding DNA: TGTGCCAGCTCTGCCGCGGACTATGGCTACACCTTC. Its protein is CASSAADYGYTF.

This chain links TRBV27 with TRBJ2-5; D is perhaps TRBD1 (6 bases). The J call may be in error: the DNA end matches TRBJ2-7 better. The CDR3 has 16 amino acids. Per germline, CDR1 MNHEY and CDR2 SMNVEV (reference sequence). The CDR3 nucleotides are TGTGCCAGCAGTTTACGCGCAGGGGACACCACCTACGAGCAGTACTTC. Residues: CASSLRAGDTTYEQYF.

The chain recombines TRBV7-2 with TRBJ2-1; 8 bases are a match to TRBD1. Looked up from germline, CDR1 is SGHTA and CDR2 is FQGNSA. V dropped 11 bases and J dropped 6; count of bases not matched to a gene: 9. The CDR3 is 13 amino acids. Here the CDR3 DNA reads TGTGCCTACGGCTTAACAGGGGGCAATGAGCAGTTCTTC. Protein: CAYGLTGGNEQFF.

The V gene is TRBV5-5, the J gene TRBJ1-1; D gene unclear. The CDR3 length is 14 residues. Germline CDR1 is SGHKS and CDR2 is YYEKEE (reference sequence). Trimming stripped 0 bases from V and 0 bases from J, with 6 bases between. The CDR3 protein is CASSLGLVNTEAFF. CDR3 bases: TGTGCCAGCAGCTTGGGTTTAGTGAACACTGAAGCTTTCTTT.

The V call is TRBV5-1, the J call TRBJ1-2; TRBD1 aligns across 8 bases. Germline CDR1 reads SGHRS; CDR2 reads YFSETQ. Losses at the gene ends were 2 bases for V and 6 bases for J; bases not matched to a gene: 9. The CDR3 covers 15 residues. The CDR3 is CASSFLPGTGNGYTF. CDR3 nucleotides: TGCGCCAGCAGCTTCTTACCCGGGACAGGAAATGGCTACACCTTC.

This clone was seen more than once but under ten times. The rearrangement joins TRBV13 to TRBJ2-2; possibly TRBD2 for D (5 bases). Germline-derived CDR1 and CDR2 are PRHDT and FYEKMQ (reference sequence). The CDR3 consists of 13 residues. Trimming took off 5 bases at V and 7 bases at J, with 11 bases between the two ends. CDR3 region: CASSRDYGGELFF. The CDR3 DNA is TGTGCCAGCAGCCGAGACTACGGCGGGGAGCTGTTTTTT.

The chain carries TRBV30 and TRBJ1-1; D is unclear. Trimming shortened V by 1 base and J by 0 bases, and 6 bases separated the two germline ends. Germline CDR1 GTSNPN, CDR2 SVGIG (reference sequence). CDR3 length: 13 amino acids. CDR3 protein: CAWSATVNTEAFF. The CDR3 DNA is TGTGCCTGGAGTGCTACAGTGAACACTGAAGCTTTCTTT.

The chain employs TRBV28 and TRBJ2-1; 9 nucleotides agree with TRBD2. The CDR3 extends over 15 amino acids. The ends lost 3 bases at V and 9 bases at J; junction bases unmatched: 9. Looked up from germline, CDR1 is MDHEN and CDR2 is SYDVKM. In nucleotides, the CDR3 is TGTGCCAGCAGTTTGAATAGCGGGGGTGTCCTTGAGCAGTTCTTC. It is translated as CASSLNSGGVLEQFF.

The V gene is TRBV25-1, the J gene TRBJ1-2; maybe TRBD1 (6 bases). Trimming shortened V by 6 bases and J by 4 bases, and 12 bases separated the two germline ends. Germline V gives CDR1 MGHDK, CDR2 SYGVNS. This CDR3 region has 13 residues. This CDR3 is CASSKQGTYGYTF. CDR3 DNA sequence: TGTGCCAGCAGCAAACAGGGAACCTATGGCTACACCTTC.

The chain employs TRBV4-1 and TRBJ1-4; 8 bases are shared with TRBD1. The CDR3 loop spans 15 amino acids. Germline V lookup: CDR1 MGHRA, CDR2 YSYEKL. V trimming: 1 base; J trimming: 4 bases; junction bases outside the gene matches: 2. CDR3 in amino acids: CASSQVGTGNEKLFF. The CDR3 DNA is TGCGCCAGCAGCCAAGTGGGGACAGGTAATGAAAAACTGTTTTTT.

This sequence joins TRBV10-3 and TRBJ2-3, with 7 bases fitting TRBD2. The CDR3 contains 15 residues. Germline V CDR1 and CDR2: ENHRY, SYGVKD. The junction had 10 bases not matched to a gene; V was cut back by 8 bases and J by 2 bases. Here the CDR3 DNA reads TGTGCCATCCCGGGACTAACTGGTTCCACAGATACGCAGTATTTT. The encoded protein is CAIPGLTGSTDTQYF.

The chain carries TRBV7-8 and TRBJ2-7; tentatively, D is TRBD2 (6 bases). Germline V gene sequence: CDR1 SGHVS, CDR2 FQNEAQ. CDR3 length: 15 residues. V gave up 5 bases and J gave up 2 bases, with 16 bases separating them. CDR3 coding DNA: TGTGCCAGCAGCGTAACTCCGGGGGTAGCCTACGAGCAGTACTTC. Residues: CASSVTPGVAYEQYF.

This clone was seen only a few times. The identical CDR3 is also encoded by other nucleotide sequences in the sample. V usage is TRBV5-5 and J usage is TRBJ1-4, with 7 bases lining up with TRBD1. V lost 0 bases and J lost 7; bases outside the gene matches: 3. There are 14 residues in the CDR3. CDR1 is SGHKS and CDR2 is YYEKEE in the germline V gene (reference sequence). CDR3 in DNA: TGTGCCAGCAGCTTGGGGACAGGAGGTGAAAAACTGTTTTTT. This gives the protein CASSLGTGGEKLFF. The full variable domain, completed using reference TRBV5-5 and TRBJ1-4, is DAGVTQSPTHLIKTRGQQVTLRCSPISGHKSVSWYQQVLGQGPQFIFQYYEKEERGRGNFPDRFSARQFPNYSSELNVNALLLGDSALYLCASSLGTGGEKLFFGSGTQLSVL.

This clone is a singleton in its sample. This chain links TRBV5-1 with TRBJ2-1; no clear D. Germline assignment: CDR1 SGHRS and CDR2 YFSETQ. The V end lost 1 base, the J end lost 13 bases, and 15 bases lay between the germline ends. The CDR3 has 13 residues. DNA of the CDR3: TGCGCCAGCAGCTTGTCGTCGGCGGCTTATCAGTTCTTC. Translated, it gives CASSLSSAAYQFF.

The CDR3 nucleotides read TGTGCCAGCAGCCAAGAACTAGCGGCAGGAACTAGCACAGATACGCAGTATTTT. Translating it yields CASSQELAAGTSTDTQYF. The rearrangement joins TRBV4-2 to TRBJ2-3; the match to TRBD2 covers 8 bases. This CDR3 is 18 amino acids long. The V and J ends lost 0 bases and 0 bases, in that order; junction bases with no gene match: 8. The germline CDR1 and CDR2 sequences are LGHNA and YNFKEQ.

This rearrangement joins TRBV6-5 to TRBJ1-4; D is undetermined. CDR1 and CDR2 (germline): MNHEY, SVGAGI. The CDR3 loop spans 13 amino acids. Trimming took off 0 bases at V and 4 bases at J, with 3 bases between the two ends. Written as DNA, the CDR3 is TGTGCCAGCAGTTACTCCTATAATGAAAAACTGTTTTTT. Encoded protein: CASSYSYNEKLFF.